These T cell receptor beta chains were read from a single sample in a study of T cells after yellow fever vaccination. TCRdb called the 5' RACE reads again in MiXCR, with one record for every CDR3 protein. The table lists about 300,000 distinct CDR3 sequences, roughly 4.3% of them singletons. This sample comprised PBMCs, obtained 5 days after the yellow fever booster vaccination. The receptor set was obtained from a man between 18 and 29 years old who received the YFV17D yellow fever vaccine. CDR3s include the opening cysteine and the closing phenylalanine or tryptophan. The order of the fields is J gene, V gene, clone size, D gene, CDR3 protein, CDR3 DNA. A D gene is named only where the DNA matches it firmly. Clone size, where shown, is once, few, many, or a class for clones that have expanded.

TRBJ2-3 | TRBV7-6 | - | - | CASSTRSGGTDSQYF | TGTGCCAGCAGTACTAGGTCGGGGGGCACAGATTCGCAGTATTTT
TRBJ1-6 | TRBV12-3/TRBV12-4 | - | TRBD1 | CASSLAGQNYSPLHF | TGTGCCAGCAGTTTGGCGGGACAGAACTATTCACCCCTCCACTTT
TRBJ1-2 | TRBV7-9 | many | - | CASSSGTAPTF | TGTGCCAGCAGCTCAGGGACGGCGCCCACCTTC
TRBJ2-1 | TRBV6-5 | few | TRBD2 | CASSMGLAGGAAYNEQFF | TGTGCCAGCAGTATGGGACTAGCGGGGGGCGCCGCCTACAATGAGCAGTTCTTC
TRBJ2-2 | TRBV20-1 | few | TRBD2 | CSARKGLAVLTGELFF | TGCAGTGCTAGAAAGGGACTAGCGGTTCTCACCGGGGAGCTGTTTTTT
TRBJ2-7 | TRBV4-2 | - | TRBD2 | CASSQDSGGAAYEQYF | TGTGCCAGCAGCCAGGATAGCGGGGGGGCAGCCTACGAGCAGTACTTC
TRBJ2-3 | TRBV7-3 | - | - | CASSPPERGAGTDTQYF | TGTGCCAGCAGCCCACCCGAGAGGGGGGCAGGCACAGATACGCAGTATTTT
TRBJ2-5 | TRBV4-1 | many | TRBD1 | CASSQDPGQGEWETQYF | TGCGCCAGCAGCCAAGACCCGGGACAGGGGGAGTGGGAGACCCAGTACTTC
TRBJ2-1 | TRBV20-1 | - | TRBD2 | CSARDPGGAGNEQFF | TGCAGTGCTAGAGATCCCGGGGGGGCGGGTAATGAGCAGTTCTTC
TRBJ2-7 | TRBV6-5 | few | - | CASSPRGNSYEQYF | TGTGCCAGCAGCCCTCGAGGGAACTCCTACGAGCAGTACTTC
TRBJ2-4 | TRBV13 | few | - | CASSLDFDKNIQYF | TGTGCCAGCAGCTTAGACTTCGACAAAAACATTCAGTACTTC
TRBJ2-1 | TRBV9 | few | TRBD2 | CASSVDSGVNNEQFF | TGTGCCAGCAGCGTAGATAGCGGGGTGAACAATGAGCAGTTCTTC
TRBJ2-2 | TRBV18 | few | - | CASSGVAASTGELFF | TGTGCCAGCTCAGGGGTGGCAGCATCCACCGGGGAGCTGTTTTTT
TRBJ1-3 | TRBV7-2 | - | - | CASSFRVEYGNTIYF | TGTGCCAGCAGCTTCAGGGTCGAATATGGAAACACCATATATTTT
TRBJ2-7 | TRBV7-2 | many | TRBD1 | CASSFQGTGYYEQYF | TGTGCCAGCAGCTTCCAGGGGACAGGCTACTACGAGCAGTACTTC
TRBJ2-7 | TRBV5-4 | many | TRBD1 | CASTLQGATYEQYF | TGTGCCAGCACATTACAGGGGGCCACCTACGAGCAGTACTTC
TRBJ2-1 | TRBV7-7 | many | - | CASSPGHDNEQFF | TGTGCTAGCAGCCCGGGCCATGACAATGAGCAGTTCTTC
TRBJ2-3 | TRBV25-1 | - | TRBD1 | CASSESGGANTQYF | TGTGCCAGCAGTGAATCAGGGGGTGCGAATACGCAGTATTTT
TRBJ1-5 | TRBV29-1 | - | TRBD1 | CSATTGASNQPQHF | TGCAGCGCCACCACAGGGGCGAGCAATCAGCCCCAGCATTTT
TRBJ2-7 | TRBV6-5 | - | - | CASSYSQAYPYEQYF | TGTGCCAGCAGTTACTCTCAGGCATACCCCTACGAGCAGTACTTC
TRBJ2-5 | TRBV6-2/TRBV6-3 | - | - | CASSYGLGVRGETQYF | TGTGCCAGCAGTTACGGGTTAGGGGTTAGGGGAGAGACCCAGTACTTC
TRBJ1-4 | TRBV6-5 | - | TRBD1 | CASSGTGAFNEKLFF | TGTGCCAGCAGTGGGACAGGAGCCTTTAATGAAAAACTGTTTTTT
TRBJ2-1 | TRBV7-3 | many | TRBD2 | CASSLGSGGSNEQFF | TGTGCCAGCAGCTTAGGTAGCGGGGGGTCCAATGAGCAGTTCTTC
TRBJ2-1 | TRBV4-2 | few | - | CASSQDGFSYNEQFF | TGTGCCAGCAGCCAAGATGGGTTCTCCTACAATGAGCAGTTCTTC
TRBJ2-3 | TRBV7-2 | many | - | CASSPFSGTDTQYF | TGTGCCAGCAGTCCCTTTTCTGGCACAGATACGCAGTATTTT
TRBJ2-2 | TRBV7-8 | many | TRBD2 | CASIAGANTGELFF | TGTGCCTCGATAGCGGGGGCTAACACCGGGGAGCTGTTTTTT
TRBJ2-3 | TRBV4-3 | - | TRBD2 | CASSPQSSGGAGDTQYF | TGCGCCAGCAGCCCCCAATCTAGCGGGGGGGCCGGAGATACGCAGTATTTT
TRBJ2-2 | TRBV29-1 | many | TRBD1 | CSVEGTGFDTGELFF | TGCAGCGTTGAAGGGACAGGGTTTGACACCGGGGAGCTGTTTTTT
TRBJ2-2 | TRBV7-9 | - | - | CASSLSGPERLFF | TGTGCCAGCAGCCTGAGCGGGCCAGAGAGGCTGTTTTTT
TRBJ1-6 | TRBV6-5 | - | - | CASSYSEGLFDSPLHF | TGTGCCAGCAGTTACTCGGAGGGCCTCTTCGATTCACCCCTCCACTTT
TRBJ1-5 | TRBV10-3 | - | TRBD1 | CAISEGTGSGNQPQHF | TGTGCCATCAGCGAAGGGACAGGCTCGGGGAATCAGCCCCAGCATTTT
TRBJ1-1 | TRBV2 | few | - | CASSEMDTEAFF | TGTGCCAGCAGTGAAATGGACACTGAAGCTTTCTTT
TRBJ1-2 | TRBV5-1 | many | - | CASSLSGDSGGANYGYTF | TGCGCCAGCAGCTTGTCCGGAGACTCAGGAGGAGCTAACTATGGCTACACCTTC
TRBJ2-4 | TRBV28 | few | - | CASSSQGSAIQYF | TGTGCCAGCAGTTCGCAGGGTTCAGCCATTCAGTACTTC
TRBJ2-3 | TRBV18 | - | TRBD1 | CASSPVGGTGGTDTQYF | TGTGCCAGCTCACCGGTTGGTGGGACAGGGGGCACAGATACGCAGTATTTT
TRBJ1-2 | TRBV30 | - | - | CAWSALGTSPGSYTF | TGTGCCTGGAGTGCCCTCGGGACCTCACCCGGCAGCTACACCTTC
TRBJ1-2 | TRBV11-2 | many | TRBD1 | CASSTTGAVGYTF | TGTGCCAGCAGCACGACAGGGGCGGTTGGCTACACCTTC
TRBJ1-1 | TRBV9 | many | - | CASSRRDTEAFF | TGTGCCAGCAGCCGACGCGACACTGAAGCTTTCTTT
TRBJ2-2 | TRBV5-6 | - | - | CASSHRRTAYYTGELFF | TGTGCCAGCAGCCACCGTCGGACAGCTTATTACACCGGGGAGCTGTTTTTT
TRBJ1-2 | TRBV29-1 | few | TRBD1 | CSVEDQGERYGYTF | TGCAGCGTTGAAGATCAGGGGGAAAGATATGGCTACACCTTC
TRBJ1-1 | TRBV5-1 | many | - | CASSASDSPLSTEAFF | TGCGCCAGCAGCGCTTCAGACAGTCCGCTTAGCACTGAAGCTTTCTTT
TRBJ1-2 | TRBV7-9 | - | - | CASRSPLTRDNYGYTF | TGTGCCAGCAGGTCTCCCCTGACCAGGGACAACTATGGCTACACCTTC
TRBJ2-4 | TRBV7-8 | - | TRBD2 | CASSPLALAKNIQYF | TGCGCCAGCAGCCCACTAGCGTTAGCCAAAAACATTCAGTACTTC
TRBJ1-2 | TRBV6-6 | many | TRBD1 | CASSYPSGGDYGYTF | TGTGCCAGCAGTTACCCGTCAGGGGGCGACTATGGCTACACCTTC
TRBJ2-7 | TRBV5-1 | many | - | CASSLGGGKNYEQYF | TGCGCCAGCAGCTTGGGTGGAGGAAAAAACTACGAGCAGTACTTC
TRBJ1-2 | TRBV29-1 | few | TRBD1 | CSVGQGGKYGYTF | TGCAGCGTTGGACAGGGCGGAAAATATGGCTACACCTTC
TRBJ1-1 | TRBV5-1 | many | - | CASSRPEGLGTEAFF | TGCGCCAGCAGCCGCCCAGAGGGGTTAGGTACTGAAGCTTTCTTT
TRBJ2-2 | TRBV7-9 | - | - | CASNSGGNTGELFF | TGTGCCAGCAACTCCGGGGGGAACACCGGGGAGCTGTTTTTT
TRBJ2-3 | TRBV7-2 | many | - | CASSKTTGTDTQYF | TGTGCCAGCAGCAAAACCACAGGGACAGATACGCAGTATTTT
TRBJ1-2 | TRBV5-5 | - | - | CASSRIWDYGYTF | TGTGCCAGCAGTCGGATTTGGGACTATGGCTACACCTTC
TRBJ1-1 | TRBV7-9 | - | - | CASSRVQARGEAFF | TGTGCCAGCAGCCGGGTTCAGGCACGTGGTGAAGCTTTCTTT
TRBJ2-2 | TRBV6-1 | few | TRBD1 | CASSPGQGYTGELFF | TGTGCCAGCAGCCCGGGACAGGGATACACCGGGGAGCTGTTTTTT
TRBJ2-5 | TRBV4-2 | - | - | CASSQVGGGTSQETQYF | TGTGCCAGCAGCCAAGTGGGTGGGGGGACTTCCCAAGAGACCCAGTACTTC
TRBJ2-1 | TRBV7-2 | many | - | CASSFRGSNSEQFF | TGTGCCAGCAGCTTTAGGGGTAGTAACAGTGAGCAGTTCTTC
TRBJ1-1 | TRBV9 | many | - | CASSVEGYGTEAFF | TGTGCCAGCAGCGTAGAAGGGTATGGCACTGAAGCTTTCTTT